This TCR beta chain came from a study of cytomegalovirus exposure and HLA in healthy donors. Study background: The approximately 130 validation repertoires matched the roughly 670 first-cohort repertoires in platform, a later analysis reported.

Germline assignment: CDR1 SGHDT and CDR2 YYEEEE. The V end was cut by 6 bases, the J end by 2 bases, with 9 bases between. CDR3 length: 12 amino acids. Measured with immunoSEQ multiplex PCR; TCRdb has only the in-frame clones, and not every one. This repertoire shows under 200,000 clones, about 89% found once; its top ten account for around 3%. Study-level points and caveats: Rarity held for most TCR sequences, but there were some public TCRs that occurred in many donors. Among TCR beta chains, those listed as cytomegalovirus-associated numbered more than 150.

The donors were in the approximately 120-subject validation cohort; that cohort was separate from the roughly 730-subject first cohort. With respect to this clone: No antigen is known for it.

Sequences were obtained from PBMCs. The TCR sequence derives from a woman under 30 in good health and CMV-seropositive. V and J are TRBV5-6 and TRBJ2-7, with a possible D match to TRBD1 (6 bases). CDR3 residues: CASTRGTYEQYF. Here the CDR3 DNA reads TGTGCCAGCACCAGGGGAACCTACGAGCAGTACTTC.